Listed below are T cell receptor beta chains from one sample, sequenced in a study of T-cell reconstitution after alpha-beta-depleted transplantation in children. TCRdb used MiXCR to reprocess the PCR reads, holding one entry per CDR3 protein. The sample shows about 360,000 distinct CDR3 sequences, roughly 15% of them seen only once. The source was PBMCs, collected from the stem cell graft. These receptors originate from a human donor who donated a stem cell graft to a child with Fanconi anemia. Both conserved end residues are part of each CDR3. A D gene is named only where the DNA matches it firmly. For some rows the clone size is stated as once, few or many, or as a class when expanded; others skip it.

J gene | D gene | clone size | V gene | CDR3 protein | CDR3 DNA
TRBJ2-3 | NA | few | TRBV5-1 | CASSLAGQTDTQYF | TGCGCCAGCAGCTTGGCGGGCCAAACAGATACGCAGTATTTT
TRBJ1-2 | NA | few | TRBV4-3 | CASSFDGGGDGYTF | TGCGCCAGCAGCTTCGACGGGGGAGGGGATGGCTACACCTTC
TRBJ1-2 | NA | NA | TRBV27 | CASSPQVITNYGYTF | TGTGCCAGCAGTCCCCAAGTGATAACGAACTATGGCTACACCTTC
TRBJ2-2 | NA | NA | TRBV5-1 | CASYQLTNTGELFF | TGCGCCAGCTACCAGCTTACGAACACCGGGGAGCTGTTTTTT
TRBJ1-1 | TRBD1 | few | TRBV6-2/TRBV6-3 | CAGDRGPNTEAFF | TGTGCCGGAGACAGGGGGCCTAACACTGAAGCTTTCTTT
TRBJ1-5 | NA | few | TRBV12-3/TRBV12-4 | CASSLLGQGYGQPQHF | TGTGCCAGCAGTTTACTTGGGCAGGGATACGGTCAGCCCCAGCATTTT
TRBJ2-6 | NA | NA | TRBV6-5 | CASSYSQVWANVLTF | TGTGCCAGCAGTTACTCACAGGTGTGGGCCAACGTCCTGACTTTC
TRBJ1-2 | NA | NA | TRBV12-5 | CASGYSGTTDYGYTF | TGTGCTAGTGGCTATTCCGGGACAACTGACTATGGCTACACCTTC
TRBJ2-3 | NA | NA | TRBV5-5 | CASSPQGTSDTQYF | TGTGCCAGCAGCCCACAGGGAACATCGGATACGCAGTATTTT
TRBJ2-5 | NA | few | TRBV6-2/TRBV6-3 | CASSYSNSGAQETQYF | TGTGCCAGCAGTTACTCGAATAGTGGGGCCCAAGAGACCCAGTACTTC
TRBJ2-5 | NA | NA | TRBV7-8 | CASSYTTGSQETQYF | TGTGCCAGCAGCTATACCACAGGGTCCCAAGAGACCCAGTACTTC
TRBJ2-2 | TRBD2 | NA | TRBV6-1 | CASSSSGTTNTGELFF | TGTGCCAGCTCCTCTTCCGGGACTACGAACACCGGGGAGCTGTTTTTT
TRBJ1-3 | NA | NA | TRBV11-1 | CASSAGLLSGNTIYF | TGTGCCAGCAGCGCCGGGTTACTCTCTGGAAACACCATATATTTT
TRBJ2-1 | TRBD1 | few | TRBV7-8 | CASSSPGQVMLREQFF | TGTGCCAGCAGCTCCCCGGGACAGGTCATGTTACGTGAGCAGTTCTTC
TRBJ2-2 | NA | NA | TRBV12-3/TRBV12-4 | CASLQGTGELFF | TGTGCCAGCTTACAGGGAACCGGGGAGCTGTTTTTT
TRBJ2-1 | NA | few | TRBV20-1 | CSANLRYNEQFF | TGCAGTGCTAACCTGCGCTACAATGAGCAGTTCTTC
TRBJ1-2 | NA | NA | TRBV20-1 | CSAKRDRDGLNYGYTF | TGCAGTGCTAAGCGGGACCGGGACGGACTCAACTATGGCTACACCTTC
TRBJ2-4 | NA | NA | TRBV20-1 | CSGLDQNIQYF | TGCAGTGGACTGGACCAAAACATTCAGTACTTC
TRBJ2-1 | NA | NA | TRBV14 | CASSQGWAQRYNEQFF | TGTGCCAGCAGCCAAGGATGGGCCCAAAGATACAATGAGCAGTTCTTC
TRBJ2-2 | NA | few | TRBV20-1 | CSARALDRNTGELFF | TGCAGTGCTAGAGCCTTAGACAGGAACACCGGGGAGCTGTTTTTT
TRBJ1-1 | NA | few | TRBV5-1 | CASSLEGNPEAFF | TGCGCCAGCAGCTTAGAAGGGAACCCTGAAGCTTTCTTT
TRBJ2-5 | NA | NA | TRBV7-9 | CASSFSEAAQYF | TGTGCCAGCAGCTTCTCCGAGGCGGCCCAGTACTTC
TRBJ1-6 | NA | few | TRBV4-2 | CASSQAPNSPLHF | TGTGCCAGCAGCCAAGCCCCAAATTCACCCCTCCACTTT
TRBJ2-1 | NA | NA | TRBV7-6 | CASSLAGTPNNEQFF | TGTGCCAGCAGCTTAGCCGGGACTCCTAACAATGAGCAGTTCTTC
TRBJ1-1 | NA | few | TRBV20-1 | CSASGTLQGLTEAFF | TGCAGTGCTAGTGGGACCCTCCAGGGGCTGACTGAAGCTTTCTTT
TRBJ2-3 | NA | NA | TRBV5-1 | CASSFGVSTDTQYF | TGCGCCAGCAGCTTCGGGGTCTCGACAGATACGCAGTATTTT
TRBJ1-1 | TRBD1 | NA | TRBV5-6 | CASSSWGPDRGLHTEAFF | TGTGCCAGCAGCTCGTGGGGACCCGACAGGGGGCTACACACTGAAGCTTTCTTT
TRBJ2-7 | NA | few | TRBV20-1 | CSAREGAGEQYF | TGCAGTGCCCGGGAGGGGGCTGGGGAGCAGTACTTC
TRBJ2-3 | NA | NA | TRBV7-2 | CASSPRGRRTDTQYF | TGTGCCAGCAGTCCACGGGGAAGGAGGACAGATACGCAGTATTTT
TRBJ2-3 | NA | many | TRBV11-2 | CASSPTGYSTDTQYF | TGTGCCAGCAGCCCGACAGGATATAGCACAGATACGCAGTATTTT
TRBJ1-1 | NA | NA | TRBV12-3/TRBV12-4 | CASSLAGPFEAFF | TGTGCCAGCAGTTTAGCGGGACCGTTTGAAGCTTTCTTT
TRBJ1-1 | NA | NA | TRBV7-7 | CASSLRVHTEAFF | TGTGCTAGCAGCTTAAGGGTTCACACTGAAGCTTTCTTT
TRBJ1-1 | NA | many | TRBV28 | CASTQGGGYTEAFF | TGTGCCAGCACCCAAGGAGGAGGGTACACTGAAGCTTTCTTT
TRBJ1-2 | NA | NA | TRBV7-9 | CASSSEAGRARRGYTF | TGTGCCAGCAGCTCCGAGGCGGGCAGGGCTAGGCGTGGCTACACCTTC
TRBJ2-2 | TRBD1 | NA | TRBV6-2/TRBV6-3 | CASRRQGTGELFF | TGTGCCAGCAGACGACAGGGGACCGGGGAGCTGTTTTTT
TRBJ2-1 | NA | NA | TRBV12-3/TRBV12-4 | CASSFVQGGYNEQFF | TGTGCCAGCAGTTTCGTACAGGGGGGGTACAATGAGCAGTTCTTC
TRBJ1-4 | NA | few | TRBV6-6 | CASSGGDYEKLFF | TGTGCCAGCAGCGGCGGGGATTATGAAAAACTGTTTTTT
TRBJ1-5 | NA | many | TRBV5-1 | CASSLGDNQPQHF | TGCGCCAGCAGCTTGGGAGACAATCAGCCCCAGCATTTT
TRBJ2-5 | NA | NA | TRBV29-1 | CSGAWTDSQYF | TGCAGCGGTGCTTGGACGGATTCCCAGTACTTC
TRBJ1-1 | NA | many | TRBV6-2/TRBV6-3 | CASSWVAGNTEAFF | TGTGCCAGCAGTTGGGTAGCAGGGAACACTGAAGCTTTCTTT
TRBJ2-1 | TRBD1 | NA | TRBV5-4 | CASSLDPGGGNEQFF | TGTGCCAGCAGCTTGGATCCAGGGGGCGGGAATGAGCAGTTCTTC
TRBJ1-2 | TRBD1 | few | TRBV12-3/TRBV12-4 | CASSRQGETSWYGYTF | TGTGCCAGCAGTCGACAGGGAGAAACCTCTTGGTATGGCTACACCTTC
TRBJ2-7 | TRBD2 | few | TRBV6-5 | CASSYGGGTEQYF | TGTGCCAGCAGTTACGGCGGGGGGACTGAGCAGTACTTC
TRBJ1-1 | TRBD1 | many | TRBV6-2/TRBV6-3 | CASSQTGGEAFF | TGTGCCAGCAGTCAAACAGGGGGAGAAGCTTTCTTT